This TCR beta chain was recovered during a study of technical replicates of blood from a handful of donors. The CDR3 is 13 amino acids. Germline trimming cut 9 bases from V and 5 bases from J; bases unmatched to any gene: 5. Germline V CDR1 and CDR2: ENHRY, SYGVKD. The repertoire was sequenced with immunoSEQ multiplex PCR; TCRdb's copy has only in-frame clones and lacks some. Of roughly 79,000 clones in the sample, 85% to 95% were seen once. This clone was detected once. The V gene is TRBV10-3, the J gene TRBJ2-5; TRBD2 matches 11 bases. Sequenced: T cells isolated from PBMCs. The sequence was collected from a human donor in good health. CDR3 protein: CAISGRASETQYF. CDR3 DNA: TGTGCCATTAGCGGGAGGGCCTCGGAGACCCAGTACTTC.